This T cell receptor (beta chain) was captured by sequencing in a study of T cells in tuberculosis. Background on the study: In South Africa, adults with active tuberculosis were compared with IGRA-negative and latently infected IGRA-positive adolescents. PBMC were archived before or within 7 days of starting treatment. Points from the study as a whole: GEM motif frequencies gave less than 75% accuracy; the GMM repertoire gave about 90%. Active tuberculosis cases were adults; controls were adolescents.

Trimming cost V 7 bases and J 4 bases, with 4 bases left between them. The CDR3 is made up of 9 amino acids. The V gene's germline CDR1 is DFQATT and CDR2 SNEGSKA (reference sequence). Profiling relied on immunoSEQ multiplex PCR, and the TCRdb table lists in-frame clones only, not all of them. The data contain some 49,000 clones, 90% to 95% of them singletons. A remark on this clone: The antigen remains undetermined.

This sample's time point: new active TB diagnosis, blood taken before or within 7 days of starting treatment. This chain joins TRBV20-1 and TRBJ1-2, with D uncertain. The sequenced sample was PBMCs, obtained at tuberculosis diagnosis. The source is an adult with tuberculosis. The CDR3 here is CSGSYGYTF. CDR3 in DNA: TGCAGTGGGAGCTATGGCTACACCTTC.